The 12 T cell receptor beta chains given below trace back to one sample, sequenced in a study of blood T cell repertoires in COVID-19. Some clones are missing from TCRdb's copy, which holds only in-frame ones; the method was immunoSEQ multiplex PCR. The sample includes about 420,000 clones, roughly 90% of them seen just once. Sequencing was done on a sample of peripheral blood. Source of these receptors: a young man with COVID-19, enrolled during active disease.

V gene TRBV5-4 combines with J gene TRBJ2-5; D ambiguous. Germline CDR1 and CDR2: SGHNT and YYREEE (reference sequence). The V end was cut by 4 bases, the J end by 5 bases, with 12 bases between. The CDR3 loop spans 13 amino acids. The CDR3 is CASSPRGGETQYF. The CDR3 coding sequence is TGTGCCAGCAGCCCGAGAGGTGGGGAGACCCAGTACTTC.

The DNA of the CDR3 is TGTGCCAGTAGTATCGTTAGCGGGAGATCCCCCTACAATGAGCAGTTCTTC. Translated, it gives CASSIVSGRSPYNEQFF. The V gene is TRBV19, the J gene TRBJ2-1; 9 nucleotides agree with TRBD2. Germline V gene sequence: CDR1 LNHDA, CDR2 SQIVND (reference sequence). Germline trimming cut 3 bases from V and 2 bases from J; bases unmatched to any gene: 8. The CDR3 sequence is 17 residues long.

The chain couples TRBV5-1 to TRBJ2-2; D call uncertain. Germline CDR1 SGHRS, CDR2 YFSETQ. CDR3 size: 16 residues. Trimming removed 1 base from V and 5 bases from J, with 15 bases in between. The CDR3 region has the DNA TGCGCCAGCAGCTTGAGTAATAGTGACGGGACCGGGGAGCTGTTTTTT. This codes for CASSLSNSDGTGELFF.

The chain combines TRBV7-9 with TRBJ2-5; D unclear. CDR1 and CDR2 (germline): SEHNR, FQNEAQ (reference sequence). The CDR3 is made up of 18 amino acids. Trimming shortened V by 5 bases and J by 2 bases, and 24 bases separated the two germline ends. In nucleotides, the CDR3 is TGTGCCAGCAGCCCCCGAACTCATGAATACAGTAATCAAGAGACCCAGTACTTC. Amino acids: CASSPRTHEYSNQETQYF.

The rearrangement links TRBV19 to TRBJ1-4; TRBD1 is a possible D gene (5 bases). Trimming took 2 bases from V and 6 from J, leaving 25 bases between them. The germline CDR1 and CDR2 sequences are LNHDA and SQIVND (reference sequence). The CDR3 runs 19 residues. This CDR3 reads CASSISRMPSGVADEKLFF. For the CDR3, the DNA is TGTGCCAGTAGTATATCGCGGATGCCGTCGGGGGTCGCGGATGAAAAACTGTTTTTT.

The rearrangement uses TRBV24-1 and TRBJ2-5; 8 nucleotides match TRBD2. Per germline, CDR1 KGHDR and CDR2 SFDVKD. The CDR3 loop spans 15 amino acids. The trim removed 4 bases at V and 3 bases at J, leaving 6 bases unmatched. CDR3 bases: TGTGCCACCAGTGACCCCCGGGGGGGCGAAGAGACCCAGTACTTC. Its translation is CATSDPRGGEETQYF.

This clone appeared once. This chain connects TRBV28 to TRBJ1-1, with TRBD1 as a possible D gene (6 bases). This CDR3 has 13 residues. The V gene's germline CDR1 is MDHEN and CDR2 SYDVKM. The ends were cut back, 3 bases at V and 10 bases at J, with 15 bases in the middle. CDR3 DNA: TGTGCCAGCAGTTTTGGTCAGGGGCTGGTAGCTTTCTTT. Protein product: CASSFGQGLVAFF. The whole variable domain, filled in from reference TRBV28 and TRBJ1-1, reads DVKVTQSSRYLVKRTGEKVFLECVQDMDHENMFWYRQDPGLGLRLIYFSYDVKMKEKGDIPEGYSVSREKKERFSLILESASTNQTSMYLCASSFGQGLVAFFGQGTRLTVV.

The V call is TRBV11-3, the J call TRBJ2-7, with D perhaps TRBD2 (7 bases). V gave up 5 bases and J gave up 11 bases, with 16 bases separating them. The CDR3 sequence is 12 residues long. Germline lookup yields CDR1 SGHNT and CDR2 YENEEA. The CDR3 reads CASSRGGTKEYF. The CDR3 DNA reads as TGTGCCAGCAGCCGAGGGGGGACTAAGGAGTACTTC. The full variable domain, its missing parts supplied by reference TRBV11-3 and TRBJ2-7, is EAGVVQSPRYKIIEKKQPVAFWCNPISGHNTLYWYLQNLGQGPELLIRYENEEAVDDSQLPKDRFSAERLKGVDSTLKIQPAELGDSAVYLCASSRGGTKEYFGPGTRLTVT.

V is TRBV19 and J is TRBJ1-1; tentative D call: TRBD1 (6 bases). The ends were cut back, 4 bases at V and 0 bases at J, with 12 bases in the middle. In germline, CDR1 is LNHDA, CDR2 SQIVND (reference sequence). The CDR3 runs 15 residues. CDR3 region: CASSTLQGLNTEAFF. CDR3 DNA sequence: TGTGCCAGTAGTACCCTACAGGGCCTGAACACTGAAGCTTTCTTT.

The rearrangement links TRBV5-1 to TRBJ2-7, with TRBD1 identical over 9 bases. This CDR3 contains 14 residues. Germline trimming cut 4 bases from V and 4 bases from J; bases unmatched to any gene: 6. Looked up from germline, CDR1 is SGHRS and CDR2 is YFSETQ. CDR3 residues: CASSLGTGQYEQYF. CDR3 DNA sequence: TGCGCCAGCAGCCTGGGGACAGGGCAATACGAGCAGTACTTC.

The chain uses TRBV19 and TRBJ2-2, with 7 bases identical to TRBD2. The CDR3 spans 16 residues. Germline V gene lookup returns CDR1 LNHDA and CDR2 SQIVND (reference sequence). Losses at the gene ends were 2 bases for V and 7 bases for J; bases not matched to a gene: 10. CDR3 coding DNA: TGTGCCAGTAGTATAAGGTCGGGGGGTTCGGGCGGGGAGCTGTTTTTT. This codes for CASSIRSGGSGGELFF.

As DNA, the CDR3 is TGTGCCAGCAGCCCCTTTTCCGGGATTAGCACAGATACGCAGTATTTT. Protein sequence: CASSPFSGISTDTQYF. V and J are TRBV14 and TRBJ2-3; weak D call: TRBD2 (5 bases). The CDR3 has 16 residues. Between the trimmed V and J ends, which lost 4 bases and 0 bases, there was a span of 14 bases. Per the germline V gene, CDR1 is SGHDN and CDR2 is FVKESK.